Presented here are 20 T cell receptor beta chains from one specimen sequenced in a study of neurological immune-mediated disorders. One entry per CDR3 protein, called by TCRdb with MiXCR from the 5' RACE reads. Of approximately 50,000 distinct CDR3 sequences detected, 10% appear once; the ten largest clones hold roughly 5%. Sequencing was done on a sample of PBMCs. The receptors were sampled from a man between 65 and 80 years old with HTLV-1-associated myelopathy (HAM/TSP).

This clonotype was detected ten times or more. The chain couples TRBV12-3 or TRBV12-4 to TRBJ1-1, with TRBD1 matching 9 bases. This CDR3 contains 14 residues. Trimming took 3 bases from V and 8 from J; bases not matched to a gene: 7. CDR3: CASSFARDRVEAFF. CDR3 nucleotide sequence: TGTGCCAGCAGTTTCGCGAGGGACAGGGTAGAAGCTTTCTTT.

At least ten counts were recorded for this clonotype. The rearrangement joins TRBV29-1 to TRBJ2-1, with a possible D match to TRBD1 (6 bases). CDR1 and CDR2 (germline): SQVTM, ANQGSEA. Trimming took off 3 bases at V and 5 bases at J, with 11 bases between the two ends. CDR3 size: 13 residues. The DNA for the CDR3 is TGCAGCGTTGACAGGGGTAATGACAATGAGCAGTTCTTC. Translation: CSVDRGNDNEQFF.

At least ten counts were recorded for this clonotype. The V gene is TRBV7-2, the J gene TRBJ2-1; D possibly uses TRBD1 or TRBD2 (6 bases each). Germline CDR1 is SGHTA and CDR2 is FQGNSA. Trimming left V 5 bases short and J 9 bases short, with 20 bases between. The CDR3 length is 15 residues. The CDR3 sequence is CASSRGGTTPGEQFF. CDR3 DNA sequence: TGTGCCAGCAGCCGAGGGGGGACCACCCCCGGTGAGCAGTTCTTC.

This clonotype has at least ten counts. This chain uses TRBV18 with TRBJ2-1; D is possibly TRBD1 (5 bases). V lost 4 bases and J 4 bases, leaving 8 bases between the germline ends. The CDR3 length is 13 residues. From germline, CDR1 is KGHSH and CDR2 LQKENI. In nucleotides, the CDR3 is TGTGCCAGCTCACTACAGGTATACAATGAGCAGTTCTTC. It specifies CASSLQVYNEQFF.

This clonotype was counted at least ten times. The V and J genes are TRBV27 and TRBJ2-1; 9 bases are shared with TRBD2. The CDR3 contains 14 residues. Germline V gene sequence: CDR1 MNHEY, CDR2 SMNVEV (reference sequence). The junction had 3 bases not matched to a gene; V was cut back by 6 bases and J by 3 bases. CDR3 bases: TGTGCCAGCAGAAGCGGGAGGAACTACAATGAGCAGTTCTTC. Translating it yields CASRSGRNYNEQFF.

This clonotype was detected many times. J is TRBJ2-7 and V is TRBV20-1, with 9 nucleotides matching TRBD2. The J segment lost 2 bases and the V segment lost 4 bases, leaving 6 bases of the junction unmatched. The CDR3 has 14 residues. Per the germline V gene, CDR1 is DFQATT and CDR2 is SNEGSKA (reference sequence). The CDR3 DNA is TGCAGTGCTACCGGGACTAGCCGGACCTACGAGCAGTACTTC. This codes for CSATGTSRTYEQYF.

This clonotype was detected many times. The chain uses TRBV18 and TRBJ1-4, with D unclear. This CDR3 is built from 15 residues. Germline V CDR1 and CDR2: KGHSH, LQKENI. V dropped 0 bases and J dropped 8 bases, with 13 bases sitting between them. The CDR3 protein is CASSPPNRVEEKLFF. CDR3 DNA: TGTGCCAGCTCACCACCTAATAGGGTTGAGGAAAAACTGTTTTTT.

The sample holds many counts of this clonotype. This chain links TRBV7-3 with TRBJ2-5; D gene unclear. CDR3 length: 14 amino acids. CDR1 and CDR2 from the germline V gene are SGHTA and FQGTGA. Deletions cut 0 bases from V and 5 bases from J, with 10 bases between. The CDR3 region is CASSLTSGSETQYF. In nucleotides, the CDR3 is TGTGCCAGCAGCTTAACCTCTGGCTCGGAGACCCAGTACTTC.

This clonotype appeared many times. The V and J genes are TRBV20-1 and TRBJ2-7; 7 nucleotides align to TRBD1. Unmatched junction bases numbered 22, after V lost 6 bases and J lost 5 bases. The germline V gene encodes CDR1 DFQATT and CDR2 SNEGSKA (reference sequence). The CDR3 sequence is 17 residues long. The CDR3 loop reads CSARPGTAMLRIDEQYF. The DNA for the CDR3 is TGCAGTGCCCGACCGGGGACAGCGATGCTGCGTATCGACGAGCAGTACTTC.

The sample holds many counts of this clonotype. The chain uses TRBV6-6 and TRBJ1-2; 9 bases line up with TRBD1. Germline CDR1 MNHNY, CDR2 SVGAGI (reference sequence). J lost 8 bases, V lost 0 bases, and 7 bases had no gene match. The CDR3 covers 15 residues. CDR3 region: CASSYSRTGESGYTF. The CDR3 coding sequence is TGTGCCAGCAGTTACTCCCGGACAGGGGAGTCCGGCTACACCTTC.

This clonotype was observed many times. The J gene is TRBJ2-6, the V gene TRBV6-2 or TRBV6-3, with D perhaps matching TRBD1 (6 bases). This CDR3 spans 15 amino acids. Germline values: CDR1 MNHEY, CDR2 SVGEGT. V gave up 4 bases and J gave up 2 bases, with 9 bases separating them. The CDR3: CASSSQGTGANVLTF. The CDR3, as DNA: TGTGCCAGCAGTTCGCAGGGGACTGGGGCCAACGTCCTGACTTTC.

The sample holds many counts of this clonotype. The chain has TRBV6-2 or TRBV6-3 and TRBJ2-1, with 11 bases aligning to TRBD2. CDR3 size: 15 residues. The V and J ends lost 6 bases and 6 bases, in that order; junction bases with no gene match: 7. Germline CDR1 MNHEY, CDR2 SVGEGT. CDR3 protein: CASRSWTSGFNEQFF. CDR3 nucleotides: TGTGCCAGCAGAAGCTGGACTAGCGGGTTCAATGAGCAGTTCTTC.

This clonotype was counted at least ten times. The rearrangement links TRBV20-1 to TRBJ2-3, with 13 bases lining up with TRBD2. CDR1 is DFQATT and CDR2 is SNEGSKA in the germline V gene (reference sequence). Trimming took 5 bases from V and 5 from J; bases not matched to a gene: 10. The CDR3 runs to 16 residues. This chain's CDR3 is CSALPLLAGGKDTQYF. In DNA, the CDR3 is TGCAGTGCTCTCCCACTACTAGCGGGAGGGAAAGATACGCAGTATTTT.

In this sample, this clonotype turned up many times. V and J are TRBV7-6 and TRBJ2-3, with 13 nucleotides matching TRBD2. The germline gives CDR1 SGHVS, CDR2 FNYEAQ. J lost 0 bases, V lost 4 bases, and 4 bases had no gene match. The CDR3 totals 17 residues. This CDR3 reads CASSSGLAGSSTDTQYF. The DNA of the CDR3 is TGTGCCAGCAGCTCGGGACTAGCGGGATCTAGCACAGATACGCAGTATTTT. The complete variable domain, with remaining parts taken from reference TRBV7-6 and TRBJ2-3, reads GAGVSQSPRYKVTKRGQDVALRCDPISGHVSLYWYRQALGQGPEFLTYFNYEAQQDKSGLPNDRFSAERPEGSISTLTIQRTEQRDSAMYRCASSSGLAGSSTDTQYFGPGTRLTVL.

This clonotype showed up many times. This rearrangement joins TRBV5-1 to TRBJ2-1; D is undetermined. Germline V lookup: CDR1 SGHRS, CDR2 YFSETQ. This CDR3 contains 11 residues. Trimming stripped 7 bases from V and 5 bases from J, with 7 bases between. The DNA of the CDR3 is TGCGCCAGCCAGCGAAACAATGAGCAGTTCTTC. Protein: CASQRNNEQFF.

This clonotype was found many times. The chain links TRBV18 to TRBJ2-1; the D is unclear. Trimming removed 4 bases from V and 2 bases from J, with 9 bases in between. The germline CDR1 and CDR2 sequences are KGHSH and LQKENI. There are 14 residues in the CDR3. Here the CDR3 DNA reads TGTGCCAGCTCACACCGGGCGACCTACAATGAGCAGTTCTTC. It specifies CASSHRATYNEQFF.

The sample holds many counts of this clonotype. The chain recombines TRBV24-1 with TRBJ2-1; 7 bases are shared with TRBD2. Germline CDR1 and CDR2: KGHDR and SFDVKD. This CDR3 contains 18 residues. J was trimmed by 0 bases and V by 5 bases; bases with no gene match: 12. The CDR3 loop is CATSGRASGLNSYNEQFF. DNA for the CDR3: TGTGCCACCAGTGGCCGTGCTAGCGGACTTAACTCCTACAATGAGCAGTTCTTC.

Concerning this clonotype itself: One base away lies a much larger clone, so this may be a sequencing read error. Given the absence of the conserved phenylalanine or tryptophan at the CDR3 end, a read error is likely. CDR3 in DNA: TGCAGTGCTAGGCCGCCGGGCCACCCTGGCAATGGCTACACCATC. Translated, it gives CSARPPGHPGNGYTI. The chain recombines TRBV20-1 with TRBJ1-2; D gene unclear. Germline-derived CDR1 and CDR2 are DFQATT and SNEGSKA (reference sequence). Trimming cost V 3 bases and J 6 bases, with 20 bases left between them. The CDR3 contains 15 residues.

This clonotype was seen many times. The chain uses TRBV10-3 and TRBJ2-5; TRBD1 agrees at 9 bases. The CDR3 spans 16 residues. The germline gives CDR1 ENHRY, CDR2 SYGVKD. V lost 3 bases and J lost 4; bases outside the gene matches: 9. This chain's CDR3 is CAISDSRTGEGETQYF. CDR3 DNA: TGTGCCATCAGTGATTCTCGGACAGGGGAGGGAGAGACCCAGTACTTC.

This clonotype was recorded many times. The rearrangement links TRBV10-3 to TRBJ1-5, with 7 positions matching TRBD1. Trimming removed 7 bases from V and 4 bases from J; junction bases left unmatched: 1. Germline CDR1 ENHRY, CDR2 SYGVKD. The CDR3 is 12 residues long. This CDR3 reads CAIKGQNQPQHF. The CDR3 coding sequence is TGTGCCATCAAGGGACAGAATCAGCCCCAGCATTTT.